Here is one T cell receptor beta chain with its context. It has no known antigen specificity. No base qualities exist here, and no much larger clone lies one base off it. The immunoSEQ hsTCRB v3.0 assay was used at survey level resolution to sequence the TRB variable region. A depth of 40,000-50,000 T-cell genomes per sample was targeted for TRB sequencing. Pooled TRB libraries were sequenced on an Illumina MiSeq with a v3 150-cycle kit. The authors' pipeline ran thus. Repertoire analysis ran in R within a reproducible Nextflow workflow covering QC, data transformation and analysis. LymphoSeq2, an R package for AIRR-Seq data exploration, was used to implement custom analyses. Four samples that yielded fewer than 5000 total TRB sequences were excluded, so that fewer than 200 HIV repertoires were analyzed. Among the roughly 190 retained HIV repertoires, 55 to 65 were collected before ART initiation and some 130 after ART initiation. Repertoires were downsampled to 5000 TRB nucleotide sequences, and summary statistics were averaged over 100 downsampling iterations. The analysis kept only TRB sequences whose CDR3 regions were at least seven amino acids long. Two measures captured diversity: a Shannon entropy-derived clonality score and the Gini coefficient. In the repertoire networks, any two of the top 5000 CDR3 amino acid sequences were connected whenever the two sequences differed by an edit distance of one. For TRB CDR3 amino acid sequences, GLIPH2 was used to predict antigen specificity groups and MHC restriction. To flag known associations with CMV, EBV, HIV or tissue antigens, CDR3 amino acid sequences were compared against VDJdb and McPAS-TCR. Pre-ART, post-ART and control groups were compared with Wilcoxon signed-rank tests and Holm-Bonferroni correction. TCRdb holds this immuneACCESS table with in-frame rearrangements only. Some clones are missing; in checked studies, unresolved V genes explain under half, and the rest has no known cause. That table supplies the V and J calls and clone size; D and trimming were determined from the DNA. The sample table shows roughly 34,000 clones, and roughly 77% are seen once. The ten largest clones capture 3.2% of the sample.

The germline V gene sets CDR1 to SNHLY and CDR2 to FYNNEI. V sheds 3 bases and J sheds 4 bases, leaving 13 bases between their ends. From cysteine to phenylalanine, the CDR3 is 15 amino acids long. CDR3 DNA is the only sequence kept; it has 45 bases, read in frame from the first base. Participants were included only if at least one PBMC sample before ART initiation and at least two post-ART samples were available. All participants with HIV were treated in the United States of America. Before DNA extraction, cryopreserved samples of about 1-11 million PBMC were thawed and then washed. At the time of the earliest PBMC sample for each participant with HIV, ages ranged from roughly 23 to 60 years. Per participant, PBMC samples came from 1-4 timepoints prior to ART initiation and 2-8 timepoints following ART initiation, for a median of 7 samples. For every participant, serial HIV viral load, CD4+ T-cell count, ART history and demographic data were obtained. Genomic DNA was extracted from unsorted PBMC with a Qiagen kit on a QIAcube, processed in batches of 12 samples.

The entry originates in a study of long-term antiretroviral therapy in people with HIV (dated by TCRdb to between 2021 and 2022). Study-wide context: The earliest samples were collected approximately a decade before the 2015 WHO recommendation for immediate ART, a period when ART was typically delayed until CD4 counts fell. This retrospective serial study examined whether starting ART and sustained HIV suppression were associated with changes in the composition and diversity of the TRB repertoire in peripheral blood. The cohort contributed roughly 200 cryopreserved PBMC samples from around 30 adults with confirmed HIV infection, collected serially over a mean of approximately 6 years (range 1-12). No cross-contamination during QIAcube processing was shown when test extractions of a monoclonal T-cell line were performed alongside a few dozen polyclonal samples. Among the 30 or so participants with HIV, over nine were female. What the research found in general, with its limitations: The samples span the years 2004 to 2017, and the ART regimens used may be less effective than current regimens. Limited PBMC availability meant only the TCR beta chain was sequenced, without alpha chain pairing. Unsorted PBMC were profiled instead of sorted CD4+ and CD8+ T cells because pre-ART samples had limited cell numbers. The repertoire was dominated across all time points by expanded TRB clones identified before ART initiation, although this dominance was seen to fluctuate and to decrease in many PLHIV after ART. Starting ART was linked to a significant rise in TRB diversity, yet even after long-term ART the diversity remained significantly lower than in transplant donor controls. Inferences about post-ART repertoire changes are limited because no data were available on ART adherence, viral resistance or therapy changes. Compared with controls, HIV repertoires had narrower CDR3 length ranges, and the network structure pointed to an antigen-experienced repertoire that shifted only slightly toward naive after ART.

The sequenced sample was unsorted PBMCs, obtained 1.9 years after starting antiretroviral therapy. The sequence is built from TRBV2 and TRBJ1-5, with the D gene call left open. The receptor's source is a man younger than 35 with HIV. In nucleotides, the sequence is TGTGCCAGCAGTGAGCGTACGTCTGGGAATCAGCCCCAGCATTTT. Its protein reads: CASSERTSGNQPQHF.